These T cell receptor beta chains were read from a single sample in a study of shared clonotypes between healthy human individuals. The protocol was immunoSEQ multiplex PCR, while the TCRdb copy is restricted to in-frame clones and leaves out a portion. The data contain roughly 2.5 million clones, around 94% of them singletons. Sequencing was done on a sample of naive CD4+ T cells sorted from blood. The receptors shown here come from a man aged 18 to 30 in good health. Both conserved end residues are part of each CDR3.

length,J,V,CDR3
15,TRBJ2-1,TRBV6-5,CASSYPGTSGSIQFF
12,TRBJ2-3,TRBV7-9,CASSLGPDTQYF
12,TRBJ1-1,TRBV5-3,CARKTGITEAFF
14,TRBJ2-5,TRBV5-1,CASAGAGGQETQYF
16,TRBJ2-3,TRBV5-1,CASASQTGGSTDTQYF
14,TRBJ1-1,TRBV7-2,CASTFQGAGTEAFF
18,TRBJ2-1,TRBV5-1,CASRFNAGSHSSYNEQFF
16,TRBJ2-4,TRBV7-2,CASSLGGQGPKNIQYF
16,TRBJ2-2,TRBV5-4,CASSLGGSLNTGELFF
12,TRBJ2-1,TRBV6-1,CASSDGDNEQFF
14,TRBJ2-7,TRBV5-1,CASSLTPTSYEQYF
15,TRBJ1-6,TRBV2,CASSEEGGGFSPLHF
14,TRBJ1-2,TRBV6-6,CASSYSIQDYGYTF
13,TRBJ2-2,TRBV6-1,CASSTENTGELFF
16,TRBJ2-1,TRBV6-1,CASSESGSGSYNEQFF
18,TRBJ1-6,TRBV27,CASTRTGVISSYNSPLHF
17,TRBJ2-2,TRBV19,CASDGTGGTRYTGELFF
11,TRBJ1-1,TRBV9,CASRPAEGAFF
13,TRBJ1-2,TRBV10-3,CAISESQGYGYTF
14,TRBJ1-4,TRBV29-1,CSVGDRVPNEKLFF
15,TRBJ1-1,TRBV4-1,CASSQVGRTNTEAFF
15,TRBJ1-4,TRBV2,CASSEEDRGLEKLFF